One sample yielded the 10 T cell receptor beta chains listed below, sequenced in a study of blood T cell repertoires in COVID-19. Data came from immunoSEQ multiplex PCR; TCRdb stores just in-frame clones and leaves some out. The sample contains roughly 160,000 clones, about 85% of which appear only once. Sequencing input: peripheral blood. The receptors here all came from a woman aged 45 to 65 with COVID-19, enrolled during active disease.

V gene TRBV30 combines with J gene TRBJ2-7, with TRBD1 identical over 8 bases. The V and J ends lost 1 base and 2 bases, in that order; junction bases with no gene match: 1. Germline-derived CDR1 and CDR2 are GTSNPN and SVGIG (reference sequence). The CDR3 contains 13 residues. As DNA, the CDR3 is TGTGCCTGGAGTGGGACAGGGACCTACGAGCAGTACTTC. Encoded protein: CAWSGTGTYEQYF.

This clone was detected only once. The genes are TRBV15 and TRBJ1-4; D gene unclear. Trimming pared 1 base from V and 7 bases from J, leaving 13 bases between. From germline, CDR1 is LNHNV and CDR2 YYDKDF (reference sequence). This CDR3 contains 15 residues. CDR3 amino acids: CATSRGTSGSEKLFF. DNA of the CDR3: TGTGCCACCAGCAGAGGGACCTCTGGGAGTGAAAAACTGTTTTTT.

This clone has more than one count but fewer than ten. The J gene is TRBJ1-1, the V gene TRBV5-5, with D tentatively TRBD1 (5 bases). Looked up from germline, CDR1 is SGHKS and CDR2 is YYEKEE (reference sequence). CDR3 size: 16 residues. Trimming took 0 bases from V and 1 from J, leaving 13 bases between them. This CDR3 is CASSLEGLGTNTEAFF. The DNA of the CDR3 is TGTGCCAGCAGCTTGGAGGGACTTGGGACGAACACTGAAGCTTTCTTT. Looking up the rest from reference TRBV5-5 and TRBJ1-1 gives the full variable domain: DAGVTQSPTHLIKTRGQQVTLRCSPISGHKSVSWYQQVLGQGPQFIFQYYEKEERGRGNFPDRFSARQFPNYSSELNVNALLLGDSALYLCASSLEGLGTNTEAFFGQGTRLTVV.

The chain carries TRBV19 and TRBJ1-2, with a possible D match to TRBD1 (5 bases). This CDR3 is built from 17 residues. Looked up from germline, CDR1 is LNHDA and CDR2 is SQIVND (reference sequence). Trimming cost V 2 bases and J 1 base, with 17 bases left between them. The CDR3 DNA is TGTGCCAGTAGTATAAAAATGGCCGGAGGGGATAACTATGGCTACACCTTC. Protein sequence: CASSIKMAGGDNYGYTF.

This chain joins TRBV16 and TRBJ1-6; D is undetermined. V lost 0 bases, J lost 6 bases, and 12 bases lay in between. The CDR3 extends over 16 amino acids. Germline assignment: CDR1 KGHSY and CDR2 FQNENV. CDR3 protein: CASSQSAGYINSPLHF. In nucleotides, the CDR3 is TGTGCCAGCAGCCAATCGGCAGGATATATTAATTCACCCCTCCACTTT.

The rearrangement links TRBV6-5 to TRBJ1-5; 9 positions match TRBD1. The germline CDR1 and CDR2 sequences are MNHEY and SVGAGI. The CDR3 runs 15 residues. Trimming removed 6 bases from V and 1 base from J; junction bases left unmatched: 4. CDR3 coding DNA: TGTGCCAGCAGCCCACAGGGGGCCAGCAATCAGCCCCAGCATTTT. Its protein product is CASSPQGASNQPQHF.

The chain links TRBV7-2 to TRBJ2-3; TRBD2 matches at 9 bases. The CDR3 is made up of 17 amino acids. Trimming cost V 5 bases and J 1 base; bases outside gene matches: 10. Germline values: CDR1 SGHTA, CDR2 FQGNSA. The DNA for the CDR3 is TGTGCCAGCAGCCCTGAGCTAGCGGGGTGGGGCACAGATACGCAGTATTTT. This gives the protein CASSPELAGWGTDTQYF.

This clone was observed a handful of times. The junction differs from germline at one of its ends, possibly a read error. V is TRBV7-2 and J is TRBJ2-1, with TRBD1 identical over 8 bases. Germline V lookup: CDR1 SGHTA, CDR2 FQGNSA. The CDR3 is made up of 12 amino acids. The CDR3 here is CASSATGTGRVF. CDR3 DNA: TGTGCCAGCAGCGCTACCGGGACAGGACGCGTCTTC.

About this clone itself: The identical CDR3 is also encoded by other nucleotide sequences in the sample. The CDR3 spells CASSYGQSNQPQHF. CDR3 DNA sequence: TGTGCCAGCAGTTACGGCCAGAGCAATCAGCCCCAGCATTTT. The chain recombines TRBV6-5 with TRBJ1-5, with D unclear. The V and J ends lost 2 bases and 1 base respectively, with 6 bases between them. The CDR3 runs to 14 residues. CDR1 and CDR2 from the germline V gene are MNHEY and SVGAGI.

The genes are TRBV27 and TRBJ1-2; TRBD1 matches at 8 bases. CDR1 MNHEY and CDR2 SMNVEV come from the germline V gene (reference sequence). The CDR3 is made up of 15 amino acids. V shed 2 bases, J shed 6 bases, and the junction held 8 bases outside the gene matches. This CDR3 reads CASSLNGQGPHGYTF. CDR3 coding DNA: TGTGCCAGCAGTTTAAATGGACAGGGACCCCATGGCTACACCTTC.